Presented here are 25 T cell receptor beta chains from one specimen sequenced in a study of T cell repertoires in cytomegalovirus infection. Antigen specificity for these receptors is unknown. TCRdb redid the calling of the reads with MiXCR, one entry per CDR3 protein. The repertoire holds about 470,000 distinct CDR3 sequences, with about 42% as singletons. The input for sequencing was cultured PBMCs, taken from culture after CMV antigen stimulation. These receptors were collected from a human donor in good health (CMV status not recorded). Some clones in this sample may be carry-over from other donors' samples.

The chain links TRBV6-8 to TRBJ2-7; 8 bases are a match to TRBD2. The ends lost 0 bases at V and 2 bases at J; junction bases unmatched: 12. The CDR3 contains 18 residues. Germline V gene sequence: CDR1 MNHGY, CDR2 SAAAGT. The CDR3 region is CASSYSMTGLARTYEQYF. CDR3 coding DNA: TGTGCCAGCAGTTACTCGATGACAGGACTAGCCCGAACCTACGAGCAGTACTTC.

The sample holds one count of this clonotype. Here the CDR3 reads CSALTSFQNTGELFF. CDR3 DNA: TGCAGTGCTTTGACTAGCTTTCAGAACACCGGGGAGCTGTTTTTT. The V and J genes are TRBV20-1 and TRBJ2-2, with 7 nucleotides matching TRBD2. Germline assignment: CDR1 DFQATT and CDR2 SNEGSKA (reference sequence). Germline trimming cut 5 bases from V and 1 base from J; bases unmatched to any gene: 7. The CDR3 spans 15 residues.

This clonotype was picked up one time. This chain uses TRBV12-3 or TRBV12-4 with TRBJ1-6, with D perhaps matching TRBD1 (5 bases). V was pared by 5 bases and J by 3 bases, with 11 bases between. The CDR3 covers 15 residues. CDR3 nucleotide sequence: TGTGCCAGCAGTCTCTCGGGGGTCTATAATTCACCCCTCCACTTT. Translating it yields CASSLSGVYNSPLHF.

The CDR3 spells CASSSGIGTQYF. DNA for the CDR3: TGTGCCAGCAGCTCGGGTATTGGGACCCAGTACTTC. This chain connects TRBV11-3 to TRBJ2-5, with no clear D. In germline, CDR1 is SGHNT, CDR2 YENEEA. CDR3 size: 12 residues. Trimming removed 4 bases from V and 7 bases from J, with 10 bases in between.

V gene TRBV5-4 combines with J gene TRBJ1-1; no clear D. Germline V lookup: CDR1 SGHNT, CDR2 YYREEE (reference sequence). Trimming removed 6 bases from V and 0 bases from J, with 12 bases in between. This CDR3 is 14 amino acids long. CDR3 region: CASTSRALNTEAFF. Written as DNA, the CDR3 is TGTGCCAGCACCTCCCGGGCCCTGAACACTGAAGCTTTCTTT.

This clonotype turned up a few times. The V and J genes are TRBV7-9 and TRBJ2-1; TRBD2 might be the D (6 bases). Germline V gives CDR1 SEHNR, CDR2 FQNEAQ (reference sequence). The V end lost 5 bases, the J end lost 10 bases, and 15 bases lay between the germline ends. This CDR3 comprises 13 residues. In nucleotides, the CDR3 is TGTGCCAGCAGCCCCCTGGGGGGTAGGGAGCAGTTCTTC. It codes for CASSPLGGREQFF.

This clonotype appeared a few times. The chain has TRBV7-9 and TRBJ1-4, with 9 bases lining up with TRBD1. There are 16 residues in the CDR3. Germline CDR1 reads SEHNR; CDR2 reads FQNEAQ (reference sequence). The J segment lost 8 bases and the V segment lost 5 bases, leaving 12 bases of the junction unmatched. The CDR3 DNA is TGTGCCAGCAGCCTACCCCAAGGGACAGGGTACGAAAAACTGTTTTTT. Translating it yields CASSLPQGTGYEKLFF.

This clonotype turned up a few times. The V call is TRBV7-2, the J call TRBJ2-1; D possibly matches TRBD1 or TRBD2 (6 bases each). The CDR3 runs 16 residues. Germline CDR1 SGHTA, CDR2 FQGNSA. V was clipped by 2 bases and J by 7 bases, with 18 bases between them. Here the CDR3 DNA reads TGTGCCAGCAGCTTACGAGGGGGGTCCCAAGGGAATGAGCAGTTCTTC. Translation gives CASSLRGGSQGNEQFF.

This clonotype came up a few times. The chain carries TRBV20-1 and TRBJ2-3; TRBD1 aligns across 7 bases. Germline assignment: CDR1 DFQATT and CDR2 SNEGSKA (reference sequence). The CDR3 spans 12 residues. The V segment lost 6 bases and the J segment 5 bases; nucleotides outside the gene matches: 5. CDR3 in amino acids: CSARRGLDTQYF. The CDR3 coding sequence is TGCAGTGCACGAAGGGGGCTAGATACGCAGTATTTT.

The rearrangement uses TRBV7-6 and TRBJ2-2; no firm D call. V was pared by 5 bases and J by 6 bases, with 7 bases between. The CDR3 totals 12 residues. Germline V gene data show CDR1 as SGHVS and CDR2 as FNYEAQ. The CDR3 is CASSPRSGELFF. CDR3 sequence (DNA): TGTGCCAGCAGCCCGCGTTCCGGGGAGCTGTTTTTT. Supplemented by reference TRBV7-6 and TRBJ2-2, the full variable domain reads GAGVSQSPRYKVTKRGQDVALRCDPISGHVSLYWYRQALGQGPEFLTYFNYEAQQDKSGLPNDRFSAERPEGSISTLTIQRTEQRDSAMYRCASSPRSGELFFGEGSRLTVL.

This chain uses TRBV7-8 with TRBJ2-5; D is uncertain. Germline V gene sequence: CDR1 SGHVS, CDR2 FQNEAQ. This CDR3 has 14 amino acids. Trimming shortened V by 3 bases and J by 1 base, and 9 bases separated the two germline ends. The CDR3 reads CASSLVISQETQYF. For the CDR3, the DNA is TGTGCCAGCAGCTTGGTCATCTCCCAAGAGACCCAGTACTTC.

This clonotype was seen a handful of times. The CDR3 DNA sequence: TGTGCCAGCAGAGGGGGGGGGCGGAATGAGCAGTTCTTC. Amino acids: CASRGGGRNEQFF. The rearrangement links TRBV7-2 to TRBJ2-1; TRBD2 is a possible D gene (7 bases). V lost 6 bases and J lost 7, with 13 bases in between. CDR3 length: 13 residues. CDR1 is SGHTA, CDR2 FQGNSA, per germline.

This clonotype was detected a few times. J is TRBJ1-2 and V is TRBV28, with D unclear. Germline assignment: CDR1 MDHEN and CDR2 SYDVKM. Trimming removed 5 bases at V and 1 base at J, with 11 bases between. This CDR3 has 14 residues. The CDR3 sequence is CASSGGRGNYGYTF. The DNA of the CDR3 is TGTGCCAGCAGTGGAGGACGTGGTAACTATGGCTACACCTTC.

This chain's CDR3 is CASSLATKYEQYF. Written as DNA, the CDR3 is TGTGCCAGCAGCTTAGCGACGAAGTACGAGCAGTACTTC. V and J are TRBV7-8 and TRBJ2-7, with no clear D. V was pared by 0 bases and J by 4 bases, with 7 bases between. This CDR3 is 13 amino acids long. Looked up from germline, CDR1 is SGHVS and CDR2 is FQNEAQ. Using reference TRBV7-8 and TRBJ2-7 for the parts outside the CDR3, the full variable domain is GAGVSQSPRYKVAKRGQDVALRCDPISGHVSLFWYQQALGQGPEFLTYFQNEAQLDKSGLPSDRFFAERPEGSVSTLKIQRTQQEDSAVYLCASSLATKYEQYFGPGTRLTVT.

This clonotype has a handful of counts. J is TRBJ2-1 and V is TRBV11-2; D might be TRBD1 (6 bases). The length of the CDR3 is 15 residues. The germline V gene encodes CDR1 SGHAT and CDR2 FQNNGV. Trimming cost V 6 bases and J 2 bases, with 14 bases left between them. For the CDR3, the DNA is TGTGCCAGCAGTTCCTTAAGGGGGACCTACAATGAGCAGTTCTTC. This encodes CASSSLRGTYNEQFF.

The chain joins TRBV10-3 to TRBJ2-2; no firm D call. Germline-derived CDR1 and CDR2 are ENHRY and SYGVKD. The CDR3 runs 13 residues. Trimming took off 10 bases at V and 6 bases at J, with 15 bases between the two ends. The CDR3 nucleotides are TGTGCCACCCGGCTAAGCAGTCCCGGGGAGCTGTTTTTT. Translation gives CATRLSSPGELFF.

The J gene is TRBJ2-3, the V gene TRBV7-4; D might be TRBD2 (5 bases). Germline V gene lookup returns CDR1 SGHVT and CDR2 SQSDAQ. Trimming took off 1 base at V and 0 bases at J, with 17 bases between the two ends. The CDR3 runs to 18 residues. CDR3 region: CASSLELVRPPSTDTQYF. The CDR3 bases are TGTGCCAGCAGCTTAGAACTAGTTCGACCCCCTAGCACAGATACGCAGTATTTT.

This clonotype has just a few counts. This rearrangement joins TRBV19 to TRBJ2-2; D remains ambiguous. V lost 6 bases and J 0 bases, leaving 5 bases between the germline ends. This CDR3 has 13 residues. Per germline, CDR1 LNHDA and CDR2 SQIVND (reference sequence). CDR3 in DNA: TGTGCCAGTAGGACTGCGAACACCGGGGAGCTGTTTTTT. It encodes CASRTANTGELFF.

The rearrangement uses TRBV20-1 and TRBJ2-1; 7 bases align to TRBD1. V lost 6 bases and J lost 4; bases outside the gene matches: 12. CDR1 is DFQATT, CDR2 SNEGSKA, per germline (reference sequence). This CDR3 is 15 amino acids long. The CDR3 region is CSADSLRGLYNEQFF. The CDR3 DNA reads as TGCAGTGCGGATTCCCTTAGGGGGCTTTACAATGAGCAGTTCTTC.

This clonotype was seen just once. The rearrangement joins TRBV6-5 to TRBJ1-2, with 12 bases fitting TRBD1. This CDR3 is built from 15 residues. Trimming removed 7 bases from V and 6 bases from J; junction bases left unmatched: 9. Germline V lookup: CDR1 MNHEY, CDR2 SVGAGI. The CDR3 region is CASTLDGTGGNGYTF. CDR3 nucleotides: TGTGCCAGCACCTTAGACGGGACAGGGGGCAATGGCTACACCTTC.

The chain combines TRBV12-3 or TRBV12-4 with TRBJ2-2; a possible D gene is TRBD1 (6 bases). Trimming pared 0 bases from V and 4 bases from J, leaving 12 bases between. The CDR3 runs to 16 residues. The CDR3 region has the DNA TGTGCCAGCAGTTTAGCAGGACAGCGAAGCACCGGGGAGCTGTTTTTT. Its translation: CASSLAGQRSTGELFF.

The chain joins TRBV6-5 to TRBJ2-5; D ambiguous. Between the trimmed V and J ends, which lost 7 bases and 5 bases, there was a span of 17 bases. The CDR3 sequence is 14 residues long. Germline V gene data show CDR1 as MNHEY and CDR2 as SVGAGI. The CDR3, as DNA: TGTGCCAGCAAGGCCGGATGGGGTCAGGAGACCCAGTACTTC. Amino acid sequence: CASKAGWGQETQYF.

This sequence joins TRBV11-2 and TRBJ2-3, with 11 bases lining up with TRBD2. Looked up from germline, CDR1 is SGHAT and CDR2 is FQNNGV. J lost 5 bases, V lost 6 bases, and 7 bases had no gene match. This CDR3 has 15 residues. The CDR3 region has the DNA TGTGCCAGCAGTCTAGCGGGGGGCCGGGGAGATACGCAGTATTTT. It specifies CASSLAGGRGDTQYF.

The chain uses TRBV2 and TRBJ2-4; D perhaps matches TRBD1 (6 bases). The CDR3 totals 14 residues. Trimming stripped 4 bases from V and 7 bases from J, with 14 bases between. Germline CDR1 reads SNHLY; CDR2 reads FYNNEI. The CDR3 nucleotides read TGTGCCAGCAGTGCCACCGGACAGTTGAACATTCAGTACTTC. Translation gives CASSATGQLNIQYF.

The chain joins TRBV19 to TRBJ2-2; 8 bases map to TRBD2. Per the germline V gene, CDR1 is LNHDA and CDR2 is SQIVND (reference sequence). Losses at the gene ends were 6 bases for V and 3 bases for J; bases not matched to a gene: 9. This CDR3 has 16 amino acids. CDR3 in amino acids: CASRAPGGPHTGELFF. The CDR3 nucleotides read TGTGCCAGTAGGGCACCGGGAGGGCCTCACACCGGGGAGCTGTTTTTT. Based on the CDR3 plus reference TRBV19 and TRBJ2-2, the full variable domain is DGGITQSPKYLFRKEGQNVTLSCEQNLNHDAMYWYRQDPGQGLRLIYYSQIVNDFQKGDIAEGYSVSREKKESFPLTVTSAQKNPTAFYLCASRAPGGPHTGELFFGEGSRLTVL.